Listed below are T cell receptor beta chains from one sample, sequenced in a study of blood T cell repertoires in COVID-19. Data came from immunoSEQ multiplex PCR; TCRdb stores just in-frame clones and leaves some out. The sample comprises approximately 460,000 clones, approximately 92% of which are singletons, and roughly 0.92% rests with the top ten. Material: peripheral blood. Receptors were obtained from a man younger than 30 with COVID-19, enrolled during active disease. Each CDR3 is given with its conserved first and last residue. A D gene is named only where the DNA matches it firmly. A row's size may be missing; if present it is once, few, many or a size class.

TRBJ2-6,NA,18,TRBV3-1/TRBV3-2,once,TGTGCCAGCAGCCTTTTCGGGTCAGCGAGCTCTGGGGCCAACGTCCTGACTTTC,CASSLFGSASSGANVLTF
TRBJ1-1,NA,14,TRBV2,few,TGTGCCAGCTCTTTAGGGCCGGAGGGAACTGAAGCTTTCTTT,CASSLGPEGTEAFF
TRBJ1-3,NA,13,TRBV12-3/TRBV12-4,NA,TGTGCCAGCAGGGAGGGATCTGGAAACACCATATATTTT,CASREGSGNTIYF
TRBJ1-5,NA,15,TRBV5-8,NA,TGTGCCAGCAGCGCCGGACAGAGCGCTAATCAGCCCCAGCATTTT,CASSAGQSANQPQHF
TRBJ2-7,NA,13,TRBV24-1,NA,TGTGCCACCAGTGGGCCCAACAACTACGAGCAGTACTTC,CATSGPNNYEQYF
TRBJ2-7,NA,14,TRBV5-4,NA,TGTGCCAGCAGCCCGGCTGGAGGGTCCCACGAGCAGTACTTC,CASSPAGGSHEQYF
TRBJ2-3,TRBD2,14,TRBV20-1,NA,TGCAGTGCTAGTCGGGGGGGCCTGGCAGATACGCAGTATTTT,CSASRGGLADTQYF
TRBJ1-1,NA,18,TRBV4-1,once,TGCGCCAGCAGCCAAGATCCATCGACCCGGGTACAAGGAACTGAAGCTTTCTTT,CASSQDPSTRVQGTEAFF
TRBJ2-1,NA,14,TRBV5-4,NA,TGTGCCAGCAGCTTGGGCCGGACATACAATGAGCAGTTCTTC,CASSLGRTYNEQFF
TRBJ2-7,NA,13,TRBV27,NA,TGTGCCAGCAGTTTTCGGGGAGCCTACGAGCAGTACTTC,CASSFRGAYEQYF
TRBJ2-1,TRBD1,14,TRBV29-1,NA,TGCAGCGCCGGACAGGGAGCGGTATACAATGAGCAGTTCTTC,CSAGQGAVYNEQFF
TRBJ1-2,NA,13,TRBV5-4,NA,TGTGCCAGCAGCTTGGAAGCAGGGTTTGGCTACACCTTC,CASSLEAGFGYTF
TRBJ1-2,NA,15,TRBV6-5,NA,TGTGCCAGCAGCCCACGACTAGACCTGGGAGGTGGCTACACCTTC,CASSPRLDLGGGYTF
TRBJ2-1,TRBD1,16,TRBV7-8,NA,TGTGCCAGCAGCATTTTTCGGGACAGGGGTTACAATGAGCAGTTCTTC,CASSIFRDRGYNEQFF
TRBJ2-6,TRBD1,16,TRBV30,once,TGTGCCTGGATAGGGACAGGGATCTCTGGGGCCAACGTCCTGACTTTC,CAWIGTGISGANVLTF
TRBJ2-7,TRBD1,13,TRBV5-1,NA,TGCGCCAGCAGCGTGGGACAGTTCTACGAGCAGTACTTC,CASSVGQFYEQYF
TRBJ2-1,TRBD1,13,TRBV2,NA,TGTGCCAGCAGAGGGACAGCCAGGTATGAGCAGTTCTTC,CASRGTARYEQFF
TRBJ2-5,TRBD2,15,TRBV5-4,NA,TGTGCCAGCAGCTTACAACTAGCGGGGGGAGAGACCCAGTACTTC,CASSLQLAGGETQYF
TRBJ2-5,TRBD2,15,TRBV6-5,NA,TGTGCCAGTGGGACTAGCGGGGGGGCCGCCGAGACCCAGTACTTC,CASGTSGGAAETQYF
TRBJ1-5,TRBD1,16,TRBV25-1,NA,TGTGCCAGCAGTGATTGGGGACAGGGTAAATATCAGCCCCAGCATTTT,CASSDWGQGKYQPQHF
TRBJ1-6,NA,13,TRBV27,NA,TGTGCCAGCACATGGCAGGGAGGTTCACCCCTCCACTTT,CASTWQGGSPLHF
TRBJ2-2,NA,15,TRBV24-1,NA,TGTGCCACCAGTGATTTGCCGGCGAACACCGGGGAGCTGTTTTTT,CATSDLPANTGELFF
TRBJ1-5,TRBD1,13,TRBV19,NA,TGTGCCACCCAGGACAGGGAGTTTCAGCCCCAGCATTTT,CATQDREFQPQHF
TRBJ2-2,NA,14,TRBV9,NA,TGTGCCAGCAGCGCCGCCGACTACACCGGGGAGCTGTTTTTT,CASSAADYTGELFF